Listed here are 21 T cell receptor beta chains from one sample, sequenced in a study of T cell responses to AZD1222 COVID-19 vaccine (dated by TCRdb to about 2021). The library was prepared using the immunoSEQ multiplex PCR assay. TCRdb took this table from immuneACCESS and kept in-frame rearrangements with V and J called. Such tables lack part of the clones; where checked against another copy, unresolved V genes explain under half of the gap, and the rest is unexplained. The sample table records fewer than 130,000 clones; about four fifths of these occur just once. The ten largest clones capture 4.6% of the sample. The time point label here, explained by the study, means: baseline before first vaccination. The sequenced sample was peripheral blood, obtained on day 0 of AZD1222 vaccination. Every receptor here comes from an adult in good health.

The CDR3 DNA sequence: TGTGCCAGCAGCAAAGTTCAGGAAGAGACCCAGTACTTC. Its translation is CASSKVQEETQYF. This rearrangement joins TRBV21-1 to TRBJ2-5; TRBD1 is taken as the D call from the table, unchecked against the DNA. TRBV21-1 is reported as a pseudogene. This CDR3 is 13 amino acids long.

A note on this clone: The sample contains more than one DNA sequence encoding this CDR3. The V and J genes are TRBV9 and TRBJ2-3, with 7 bases fitting TRBD2. This CDR3 is built from 16 residues. The J segment lost 1 base and the V segment lost 0 bases, leaving 5 bases of the junction unmatched. CDR1 SGDLS and CDR2 YYNGEE come from the germline V gene. CDR3 amino acids: CASSVAPRGGTDTQYF. CDR3 coding DNA: TGTGCCAGCAGCGTAGCTCCACGGGGGGGCACAGATACGCAGTATTTT.

This clone was seen just once. V and J are TRBV19 and TRBJ1-2; D gene unclear. The CDR3 covers 14 residues. The ends were cut back, 1 base at V and 2 bases at J, with 8 bases in the middle. The germline gives CDR1 LNHDA, CDR2 SQIVND (reference sequence). CDR3 DNA sequence: TGTGCCAGTAGTATAGGTCCGGGGAACTATGGCTACACCTTC. Translation: CASSIGPGNYGYTF.

This clone showed up just a few times. The V and J genes are TRBV14 and TRBJ1-6, with TRBD1 matching 8 bases. Trimming cost V 2 bases and J 10 bases; bases outside gene matches: 4. This CDR3 is built from 14 residues. Germline CDR1 is SGHDN and CDR2 is FVKESK. The CDR3 sequence: CASSQQGARSPLHF. The CDR3 DNA sequence: TGTGCCAGCAGCCAACAGGGGGCAAGGTCACCCCTCCACTTT.

This clone has more than one count but fewer than ten. This chain connects TRBV5-6 to TRBJ2-3, with D possibly matching TRBD2 (6 bases). Deletions cut 1 base from V and 3 bases from J, with 12 bases between. Germline V CDR1 and CDR2: SGHDT, YYEEEE. This CDR3 has 15 amino acids. The CDR3 DNA is TGTGCCAGCAGCTTGTGGGGGGTAGCGACAGATACGCAGTATTTT. It is translated as CASSLWGVATDTQYF.

The chain is built from TRBV7-2 and TRBJ1-1, with D perhaps TRBD1 (5 bases). Germline V gene data show CDR1 as SGHTA and CDR2 as FQGNSA. There are 15 residues in the CDR3. Trimming pared 5 bases from V and 3 bases from J, leaving 16 bases between. CDR3 nucleotides: TGTGCCAGCAGCCTTTGGGGGACTCGGGACACTGAAGCTTTCTTT. Translated, it gives CASSLWGTRDTEAFF.

The V call is TRBV5-1, the J call TRBJ2-7; TRBD2 aligns across 15 bases. Germline CDR1 and CDR2: SGHRS and YFSETQ. The CDR3 spans 18 residues. The V gene end was trimmed by 4 bases and the J gene end by 4 bases; junction bases not matched to a gene: 12. The DNA for the CDR3 is TGCGCCAGCAGCCATGGGACTAGCGGGGGGACCTCGGATTACGAGCAGTACTTC. Its protein product is CASSHGTSGGTSDYEQYF.

CDR3 in DNA: TGTGCCAGCAGTGAGCGAGGACAGGCAGATGAGCAGTTCTTC. Its translation is CASSERGQADEQFF. The chain joins TRBV6-4 to TRBJ2-1; 7 positions agree with TRBD1. This CDR3 is 14 amino acids long. The V segment lost 3 bases and the J segment 8 bases; nucleotides outside the gene matches: 7. In germline, CDR1 is MRHNA, CDR2 SNTAGT.

The chain is built from TRBV21-1 and TRBJ1-4; no DNA check was done on the table's D call, TRBD1. TRBV21-1 is given as a pseudogene. The CDR3 consists of 16 residues. CDR3 DNA: TGTGCCAGCAGCAAAGTTCAGGGGACAGGCAATGAAAAACTGTTTTTT. It specifies CASSKVQGTGNEKLFF.

The chain is built from TRBV29-1 and TRBJ1-1, with 10 bases identical to TRBD1. Per germline, CDR1 SQVTM and CDR2 ANQGSEA. This CDR3 is built from 13 residues. V shed 6 bases, J shed 4 bases, and the junction held 5 bases outside the gene matches. The CDR3 sequence is CSVTGQGTTEAFF. In DNA, the CDR3 is TGCAGCGTCACGGGACAGGGGACCACTGAAGCTTTCTTT.

The gene calls are TRBV28 and TRBJ2-3, with D tentatively TRBD2 (5 bases). The CDR3 covers 16 residues. V was cut by 0 bases and J by 6 bases, with 16 bases left in between. Per the germline V gene, CDR1 is MDHEN and CDR2 is SYDVKM. CDR3 DNA: TGTGCCAGCAGTTTATGGGGCAGCGGAGGAGATGATACGCAGTATTTT. It codes for CASSLWGSGGDDTQYF.

CDR3 sequence: CASSAQSGGALHTQYF. DNA for the CDR3: TGTGCCAGCAGCGCACAAAGCGGGGGGGCATTGCATACGCAGTATTTT. The chain has TRBV9 and TRBJ2-3, with 10 bases matching TRBD2. Trimming at V came to 3 bases and at J to 7 bases, leaving 11 bases not matched to a gene. The germline V gene has CDR1 SGDLS and CDR2 YYNGEE. The CDR3 loop spans 16 amino acids.

The rearrangement uses TRBV14 and TRBJ2-7, with 12 positions matching TRBD1. The CDR3 is 15 amino acids. The ends lost 3 bases at V and 5 bases at J; junction bases unmatched: 5. Germline V gene lookup returns CDR1 SGHDN and CDR2 FVKESK. CDR3 residues: CASSQGQGAFHEQYF. As DNA, the CDR3 is TGTGCCAGCAGCCAGGGACAGGGGGCTTTCCACGAGCAGTACTTC.

This sequence joins TRBV5-6 and TRBJ1-6; D call uncertain. This CDR3 is 12 amino acids long. Trimming removed 1 base at V and 10 bases at J, with 6 bases between. Per the germline V gene, CDR1 is SGHDT and CDR2 is YYEEEE. CDR3 amino acids: CASSLPGSPLHF. CDR3 nucleotide sequence: TGTGCCAGCAGCTTGCCGGGGTCACCCCTCCACTTT.

This clone was detected only a few times. The chain's CDR3 is CASSYPGVRLDTIYF. CDR3 coding DNA: TGTGCCAGCAGCTACCCAGGGGTGCGGTTGGACACCATATATTTT. The chain carries TRBV7-3 and TRBJ1-3; D perhaps matches TRBD1 (6 bases). The CDR3 consists of 15 residues. Germline CDR1 reads SGHTA; CDR2 reads FQGTGA. V shed 4 bases and J shed 8 bases, with 18 bases lying between them.

V usage is TRBV5-1 and J usage is TRBJ2-3; D not certain. CDR3 size: 14 residues. CDR1 is SGHRS, CDR2 YFSETQ, per germline. V shed 0 bases and J shed 2 bases, with 7 bases lying between them. The CDR3 DNA is TGCGCCAGCAGCTTGGCGGGCGCCACAGATACGCAGTATTTT. It translates to CASSLAGATDTQYF.

The chain carries TRBV6-5 and TRBJ1-4; D perhaps matches TRBD1 (5 bases). Trimming removed 7 bases from V and 7 bases from J, with 13 bases in between. The CDR3 loop spans 13 amino acids. CDR1 MNHEY and CDR2 SVGAGI come from the germline V gene. CDR3 nucleotide sequence: TGTGCCAGCATAGGGAGAAGGGGTGAAAAACTGTTTTTT. It codes for CASIGRRGEKLFF.

This sequence joins TRBV27 and TRBJ1-4, with D unresolved. CDR3 length equals 20 residues. CDR1 and CDR2 from the germline V gene are MNHEY and SMNVEV (reference sequence). Trimming removed 4 bases from V and 5 bases from J, with 29 bases in between. The chain's CDR3 is CASSSRPWYQAGSINEKLFF. CDR3 DNA sequence: TGTGCCAGCAGTTCCCGGCCCTGGTACCAGGCCGGGTCCATAAATGAAAAACTGTTTTTT. Filled out from reference TRBV27 and TRBJ1-4, the complete variable domain reads EAQVTQNPRYLITVTGKKLTVTCSQNMNHEYMSWYRQDPGLGLRQIYYSMNVEVTDKGDVPEGYKVSRKEKRNFPLILESPSPNQTSLYFCASSSRPWYQAGSINEKLFFGSGTQLSVL.

The chain carries TRBV10-3 and TRBJ2-1; 12 bases align to TRBD2. The germline V gene encodes CDR1 ENHRY and CDR2 SYGVKD. V gave up 0 bases and J gave up 8 bases; unmatched junction bases: 8. CDR3 length: 17 amino acids. Here the CDR3 DNA reads TGTGCCATCAGTGAGTCGAAGACTAGCGGGAGAGCCGATGAGCAGTTCTTC. It codes for CAISESKTSGRADEQFF.

In this sample, this clone turned up once. The chain is built from TRBV5-4 and TRBJ2-7; D possibly uses TRBD1 or TRBD2 (5 bases each). The V and J ends lost 3 bases and 0 bases respectively, with 13 bases between them. CDR1 is SGHNT, CDR2 YYREEE, per germline (reference sequence). This CDR3 is built from 15 residues. In DNA, the CDR3 is TGTGCCAGCAGCTCGGGGACGGCGAGCTCCTACGAGCAGTACTTC. This encodes CASSSGTASSYEQYF.

This clone occurred once. The V call is TRBV6-2 or TRBV6-3, the J call TRBJ2-7; no firm D call. This CDR3 has 11 residues. The ends were cut back, 2 bases at V and 4 bases at J, with 3 bases in the middle. The germline gives CDR1 MNHEY, CDR2 SVGEGT. In DNA form, the CDR3 reads TGTGCCAGCAGTTACCTGTACGAGCAGTACTTC. Translation gives CASSYLYEQYF.